These 30 T cell receptor beta chains were sequenced from one sample in a study of patients and donors after allogeneic stem cell transplantation. Each CDR3 protein is one row after TCRdb ran MiXCR on the RT-PCR reads. The repertoire has roughly 190,000 distinct CDR3 sequences, 41% of them found once; the top ten carry 33%. The specimen was blood, either unsorted or a sorted T cell fraction (not recorded which). The receptors derive from a human donor who was either an allogeneic HSCT recipient or a stem cell or donor lymphocyte infusion donor (not recorded which). It is not recorded whose cells these are; they may come from a transplant donor.

This clonotype was seen just once. The chain recombines TRBV6-6 with TRBJ2-1; no reliable D call. V was trimmed by 2 bases and J by 0 bases, leaving 14 bases between them. Per the germline V gene, CDR1 is MNHNY and CDR2 is SVGAGI (reference sequence). The length of the CDR3 is 17 residues. CDR3 region: CASSYPPMPRSYNEQFF. CDR3 coding DNA: TGTGCCAGCAGTTACCCCCCCATGCCCCGCTCCTACAATGAGCAGTTCTTC.

A word on this clonotype: An end of the junction does not agree with germline; a read error may underlie this. The rearrangement uses TRBV7-6 and TRBJ2-3; D perhaps matches TRBD1 (5 bases). The CDR3 is 14 residues long. Looked up from germline, CDR1 is SGHVS and CDR2 is FNYEAQ. CDR3 in DNA: TGTGCCAGCAGCTACAGGTCCAGGCCAGATACGCAGTATTTC. This codes for CASSYRSRPDTQYF.

The chain carries TRBV28 and TRBJ2-7; D is tentatively TRBD1 or TRBD2 (5 bases each). The CDR3 is made up of 13 amino acids. The germline gives CDR1 MDHEN, CDR2 SYDVKM. The CDR3 loop reads CATHPGRSYEQYF. CDR3 coding DNA: TGTGCGACTCATCCGGGACGGTCCTACGAGCAGTACTTC.

This clonotype was seen just once. The chain is built from TRBV12-3 or TRBV12-4 and TRBJ2-3; TRBD1 is a possible D gene (5 bases). Trimming took off 2 bases at V and 5 bases at J, with 11 bases between the two ends. The CDR3 length is 14 residues. CDR3 sequence: CASSLSSRGDTQYF. The CDR3, as DNA: TGTGCCAGCAGTTTATCCTCTAGGGGAGATACGCAGTATTTT.

This chain links TRBV12-3 or TRBV12-4 with TRBJ2-5; D possibly corresponds to TRBD2 (6 bases). V lost 9 bases to trimming and J lost 6 bases, with 14 bases between them. The CDR3 spans 12 residues. The CDR3: CASLEEGKTQYF. The CDR3 DNA is TGTGCCAGTCTCGAGGAGGGAAAGACCCAGTACTTC.

The V call is TRBV20-1, the J call TRBJ1-5; the D gene is possibly TRBD1 (5 bases). The V gene lost 5 bases and the J gene lost 2 bases, with 16 bases spanning the gap. CDR3 length: 15 residues. Per the germline V gene, CDR1 is DFQATT and CDR2 is SNEGSKA (reference sequence). The CDR3 reads CSALGTGIGNQPQHF. As DNA, the CDR3 is TGCAGTGCTCTCGGGACTGGGATTGGCAATCAGCCCCAGCATTTT.

The chain recombines TRBV12-3 or TRBV12-4 with TRBJ1-1; tentatively, D is TRBD1 (5 bases). The germline V and J ends were trimmed by 10 bases and 5 bases, with 23 bases remaining between them. This CDR3 has 15 residues. The CDR3 reads CATLIPGQGKTEAFF. The CDR3 nucleotides read TGTGCCACCCTAATCCCCGGGCAGGGAAAGACTGAAGCTTTCTTT.

This clonotype came up a few times. The J gene is TRBJ1-1, the V gene TRBV4-3; D unresolved. V lost 0 bases and J lost 3, with 20 bases in between. CDR3 length: 18 residues. CDR1 is LGHNA and CDR2 is YSLEER in the germline V gene. CDR3: CASSQDNVPDRQDTEAFF. The CDR3 DNA reads TGCGCCAGCAGCCAAGATAATGTCCCGGACCGTCAGGACACTGAAGCTTTCTTT.

The chain combines TRBV7-2 with TRBJ1-4; no clear D gene. Between the trimmed V and J ends, which lost 2 bases and 5 bases, there was a span of 15 bases. The germline V gene has CDR1 SGHTA and CDR2 FQGNSA. CDR3 length: 16 residues. The CDR3 coding sequence is TGTGCCAGCAGCTTAATGTTCGCGAGGAGGAATGAAAAACTGTTTTTT. Translating it yields CASSLMFARRNEKLFF.

This chain uses TRBV27 with TRBJ2-2; D is uncertain. V gave up 6 bases and J gave up 0 bases, with 11 bases separating them. Germline CDR1 reads MNHEY; CDR2 reads SMNVEV (reference sequence). CDR3 size: 15 residues. CDR3 in DNA: TGTGCCAGCAGCTTAAGTCTGCCGAACACCGGGGAGCTGTTTTTT. Its protein is CASSLSLPNTGELFF.

The chain links TRBV5-1 to TRBJ1-2, with 9 bases fitting TRBD1. There are 17 residues in the CDR3. Germline trimming cut 0 bases from V and 5 bases from J; bases unmatched to any gene: 11. The germline gives CDR1 SGHRS, CDR2 YFSETQ. CDR3 nucleotide sequence: TGCGCCAGCAGCTTGGATCGGGCAACAGGGGGCGAGTATGGCTACACCTTC. This translates into CASSLDRATGGEYGYTF.

The chain combines TRBV6-2 or TRBV6-3 with TRBJ1-1; 8 positions match TRBD1. This CDR3 has 18 residues. V was clipped by 4 bases and J by 0 bases; unmatched bases: 13. Germline V gives CDR1 MNHEY, CDR2 SVGEGT. For the CDR3, the DNA is TGTGCCAGCAGTTGGACAGGGATCCGTTTGAGGATGAACACTGAAGCTTTCTTT. It yields the protein CASSWTGIRLRMNTEAFF.

The V and J genes are TRBV9 and TRBJ1-1; D is possibly TRBD1 (5 bases). The ends were cut back, 7 bases at V and 3 bases at J, with 13 bases in the middle. CDR1 is SGDLS, CDR2 YYNGEE, per germline. This CDR3 contains 13 residues. The CDR3 sequence: CASAGGMDTEAFF. DNA of the CDR3: TGTGCCAGCGCGGGGGGGATGGACACTGAAGCTTTCTTT.

This clonotype has at least ten counts. The gene calls are TRBV29-1 and TRBJ1-1, with D possibly being TRBD1 (6 bases). CDR3 length equals 14 residues. Trimming took 7 bases from V and 7 from J, leaving 22 bases between them. The germline V gene encodes CDR1 SQVTM and CDR2 ANQGSEA. Here the CDR3 reads CSATPGELDYEAFF. As DNA, the CDR3 is TGCAGCGCTACCCCAGGGGAATTGGACTATGAAGCTTTCTTT. Looking up the rest from reference TRBV29-1 and TRBJ1-1 gives the full variable domain: SAVISQKPSRDICQRGTSLTIQCQVDSQVTMMFWYRQQPGQSLTLIATANQGSEATYESGFVIDKFPISRPNLTFSTLTVSNMSPEDSSIYLCSATPGELDYEAFFGQGTRLTVV.

The chain combines TRBV4-3 with TRBJ1-1, with D hard to call. CDR3 length: 15 amino acids. CDR1 is LGHNA, CDR2 YSLEER, per germline. Trimming pared 0 bases from V and 7 bases from J, leaving 15 bases between. This CDR3 is CASSQDPDGWGEAFF. For the CDR3, the DNA is TGCGCCAGCAGCCAAGATCCTGATGGTTGGGGTGAAGCTTTCTTT.

This chain links TRBV15 with TRBJ1-3; D is unresolved. The germline CDR1 and CDR2 sequences are LNHNV and YYDKDF (reference sequence). V was shortened by 2 bases and J by 2 bases, with 7 bases between the two germline ends. This CDR3 comprises 14 residues. CDR3 in DNA: TGTGCCACCAGCAGACAGGCGGCTGGAAACACCATATATTTT. Amino acids: CATSRQAAGNTIYF.

This chain links TRBV20-1 with TRBJ2-1; no definite D call. The CDR3 contains 14 residues. CDR1 is DFQATT, CDR2 SNEGSKA, per germline (reference sequence). Trimming removed 6 bases at V and 2 bases at J, with 14 bases between. The CDR3 DNA follows: TGCAGTGCCGGCTCCACGGAACCCTACAATGAGCAGTTCTTC. It codes for CSAGSTEPYNEQFF.

Remarks on this clonotype: Mismatch with germline at one junction end may stem from a read error. The chain has TRBV6-5 and TRBJ2-7, with D tentatively TRBD2 (6 bases). The CDR3 length is 14 residues. CDR1 MNHEY and CDR2 SVGAGI come from the germline V gene. The CDR3, as DNA: TGTGCCAGTAGGGGCAGCCGGGACTCCAACGAGCAGTACTTC. It codes for CASRGSRDSNEQYF.

This clonotype was seen more than once but under ten times. The chain recombines TRBV15 with TRBJ2-7, with 9 bases identical to TRBD1. Germline loops: CDR1 LNHNV, CDR2 YYDKDF (reference sequence). V was clipped by 3 bases and J by 6 bases; unmatched bases: 9. The CDR3 contains 15 residues. In DNA form, the CDR3 reads TGTGCCACCAGCAGGGTGGGACAGGGTTTAGGCGAGCAGTACTTC. This translates into CATSRVGQGLGEQYF.

The chain joins TRBV2 to TRBJ2-7; TRBD2 matches at 9 bases. Germline V lookup: CDR1 SNHLY, CDR2 FYNNEI. The CDR3 spans 14 residues. Losses at the gene ends were 3 bases for V and 4 bases for J; bases not matched to a gene: 4. The CDR3: CASSDPSGTYEQYF. CDR3 DNA sequence: TGTGCCAGCAGTGACCCTAGCGGGACGTACGAGCAGTACTTC.

The chain is built from TRBV2 and TRBJ2-3; the D is unclear. CDR3 length equals 15 residues. Germline-derived CDR1 and CDR2 are SNHLY and FYNNEI. Trimming removed 6 bases from V and 4 bases from J, with 17 bases in between. In DNA form, the CDR3 reads TGTGCCAGCAGACTCAGCCAAACCCAGGCAGATACGCAGTATTTT. It yields the protein CASRLSQTQADTQYF.

This rearrangement joins TRBV7-9 to TRBJ2-1; 10 bases match TRBD2. Trimming took 4 bases from V and 2 from J; bases not matched to a gene: 14. Germline loops: CDR1 SEHNR, CDR2 FQNEAQ (reference sequence). The CDR3 loop spans 19 amino acids. The chain's CDR3 is CASSSRWIAGGGAYNEQFF. The CDR3 region has the DNA TGTGCCAGCAGCTCCCGGTGGATAGCGGGAGGAGGCGCCTACAATGAGCAGTTCTTC.

This chain uses TRBV29-1 with TRBJ2-3; D is ambiguous. Germline V CDR1 and CDR2: SQVTM, ANQGSEA. Trimming left V 7 bases short and J 0 bases short, with 5 bases between. The CDR3 consists of 11 residues. This chain's CDR3 is CSGRSTDTQYF. For the CDR3, the DNA is TGCAGCGGAAGAAGCACAGATACGCAGTATTTT.

This clonotype was counted between two and nine times. This chain uses TRBV3-1 with TRBJ1-6; D is undetermined. Looked up from germline, CDR1 is LGHDT and CDR2 is YNNKEL (reference sequence). This CDR3 spans 12 amino acids. V was cut by 1 base and J by 10 bases, with 5 bases left in between. The CDR3 nucleotides are TGTGCCAGCAGCCAAGCGCCATCACCCCTCCACTTT. Translated, it gives CASSQAPSPLHF.

The chain combines TRBV7-3 with TRBJ1-1, with D possibly being TRBD1 (6 bases). V dropped 5 bases and J dropped 3 bases, with 19 bases sitting between them. The CDR3 covers 16 residues. Germline CDR1 reads SGHTA; CDR2 reads FQGTGA. The CDR3 DNA follows: TGTGCCAGCAGCCCTACAGCCGGGGGCTTGGACACTGAAGCTTTCTTT. Translating it yields CASSPTAGGLDTEAFF.

This clonotype was recorded a few times. This chain joins TRBV12-3 or TRBV12-4 and TRBJ2-1; TRBD2 agrees at 9 bases. The CDR3 sequence is 14 residues long. V lost 6 bases, J lost 4 bases, and 4 bases stayed unmatched. CDR3 amino acids: CASSVSGGYNEQFF. CDR3 DNA: TGTGCCAGCAGCGTTAGCGGGGGTTACAATGAGCAGTTCTTC.

The V and J genes are TRBV12-3 or TRBV12-4 and TRBJ2-7; D may match TRBD1 or TRBD2 (5 bases each). Trimming shortened V by 7 bases and J by 7 bases, and 26 bases separated the two germline ends. The CDR3 has 16 residues. CDR3 loop: CASTQLRGAIRDEQYF. In DNA form, the CDR3 reads TGTGCCAGCACCCAGCTAAGGGGAGCCATACGCGATGAGCAGTACTTC.

This clonotype was counted a few times. The rearrangement uses TRBV7-9 and TRBJ1-5; TRBD1 agrees at 7 bases. The CDR3 is 16 amino acids. Trimming removed 5 bases from V and 2 bases from J; junction bases left unmatched: 9. The germline gives CDR1 SEHNR, CDR2 FQNEAQ (reference sequence). The CDR3 DNA sequence: TGTGCCAGCAGCCCGACAGGGCTGTTTGGCAATCAGCCCCAGCATTTT. Its protein is CASSPTGLFGNQPQHF.

This clonotype showed up just once. The chain is built from TRBV5-1 and TRBJ2-7, with TRBD2 matching 8 bases. The CDR3 consists of 14 residues. V was pared by 6 bases and J by 4 bases, with 9 bases of the junction left unmatched. In germline, CDR1 is SGHRS, CDR2 YFSETQ. DNA of the CDR3: TGCGCCAGCACCCTTCTAGCGGGTGGATACGAGCAGTACTTC. This encodes CASTLLAGGYEQYF.

V is TRBV20-1 and J is TRBJ1-1; D is unclear. The germline V gene encodes CDR1 DFQATT and CDR2 SNEGSKA (reference sequence). V was trimmed by 3 bases and J by 0 bases, leaving 8 bases between them. The CDR3 consists of 13 residues. The CDR3 loop is CSARPSLNTEAFF. The CDR3 coding sequence is TGCAGTGCTAGGCCCAGTTTGAACACTGAAGCTTTCTTT.